This is a list of T cell receptor beta chains from one sample in a study of Ad26.COV2.S vaccination and SARS-CoV-2 variants. Sequenced by immunoSEQ multiplex PCR; TCRdb stores in-frame clones only, minus some. The profile shows over 400,000 clones, roughly 88% of them singletons. The sequences come from peripheral blood, collected in a trial of Ad26.COV2.S vaccine versus placebo. The receptors here all came from a person between 18 and 60 years old who received the Ad26.COV2.S COVID-19 vaccine or a placebo. CDR3s include the opening cysteine and the closing phenylalanine or tryptophan. The D gene is left open where the match is weak. Part of the rows lack a size; the others show once, few, many or a class for expanded clones.

j_call cdr3_length clone_size v_call d_call cdr3_nt cdr3_aa
TRBJ2-7 14 . TRBV3-1/TRBV3-2 . TGTGCCAGCAGCACAGTACAGGGAGGTAGCGAGCAGTACTTC CASSTVQGGSEQYF
TRBJ1-5 17 . TRBV19 . TGTGCCAGTAGTCACCTGAGGACAGAGCCCTTTAATCAGCCCCAGCATTTT CASSHLRTEPFNQPQHF
TRBJ2-5 18 . TRBV15 . TGTGCCACCAGCAGAGCAAGAGTATTTTGGGGGGTAGAGGAGACCCAGTACTTC CATSRARVFWGVEETQYF
TRBJ1-2 14 . TRBV28 TRBD1 TGTGCCAGCAGTCGCCCGGGACAGTCTAAGAGCTACACCTTC CASSRPGQSKSYTF
TRBJ2-1 15 . TRBV4-2 TRBD2 TGTGCCAGCAGCGTAGATGGTCTAGCGGTCAATGAGCAGTTCTTC CASSVDGLAVNEQFF
TRBJ2-4 13 . TRBV7-8 . TGTGCCAGCAGCTTAGGCCAGGGGCACATTCAGTACTTC CASSLGQGHIQYF
TRBJ1-5 13 few TRBV7-2 . TGTGCCAGCAGCCCTGGAGTTAATCAGCCCCAGCATTTT CASSPGVNQPQHF
TRBJ2-5 14 . TRBV5-4 . TGTGCCAGCAGCCAGGGAAACTCCAACGCGGCCCAGTACTTC CASSQGNSNAAQYF
TRBJ1-1 14 . TRBV4-3 . TGCGCCAGCAGCCAAGACAGGCCGAACACTGAAGCTTTCTTT CASSQDRPNTEAFF
TRBJ2-2 12 . TRBV19 . TGTGCCAGTAGTATCATCATCGGGGAGCTGTTTTTT CASSIIIGELFF
TRBJ2-1 12 . TRBV2 TRBD1 TGTGCCGGACGACAGGGGAGAAATGAGCAGTTCTTC CAGRQGRNEQFF
TRBJ2-2 18 . TRBV5-1 TRBD2 TGCGCCAGCAGCCAGACCGGGACTAGCGGGAGGGCCGCCGGGGAGCTGTTTTTT CASSQTGTSGRAAGELFF
TRBJ1-5 15 once TRBV19 . TGTGCCAGTAGTATCCCATCGGATTTGATTAGGCCCCAGCATTTT CASSIPSDLIRPQHF
TRBJ2-2 15 . TRBV6-2/TRBV6-3 . TGTGCCAGCAGTTACTCTTGGGCGAACACCGGGGAGCTGTTTTTT CASSYSWANTGELFF
TRBJ2-1 13 once TRBV10-3 . TGTGCCATCAGTGAAGGGGTGGAACCCGAGCAGTTCTTC CAISEGVEPEQFF
TRBJ2-3 14 . TRBV6-4 . TGTGCCAGCAGCACCGACAGAAGCACAGATACGCAGTATTTT CASSTDRSTDTQYF
TRBJ1-6 13 . TRBV27 . TGTGCCAGCAGTTTTGGGGGAGGTTCACCCCTCCACTTT CASSFGGGSPLHF
TRBJ2-3 15 . TRBV12-5 TRBD1 TGTGCTAGTGGCTCGGGACAGACAGGCACAGATACGCAGTATTTT CASGSGQTGTDTQYF
TRBJ1-2 17 . TRBV7-9 . TGTGCCAGCAGCTTAGCGGCGGGGCAGCTACCGGACTATGGCTACACCTTC CASSLAAGQLPDYGYTF
TRBJ2-2 17 . TRBV3-1/TRBV3-2 TRBD2 TGTGCCAGCAGCCCCCGGGGGCTAGCGGGAAAGTATTGGGAGCTGTTTTTT CASSPRGLAGKYWELFF
TRBJ2-4 15 . TRBV7-2 . TGTGCCAGCAGCCCCGGACCCTTAGCCAAAAACATTCAGTACTTC CASSPGPLAKNIQYF
TRBJ1-2 12 . TRBV16 . TGTGCCAGCAGCCCTTCCAACTATGGCTACACCTTC CASSPSNYGYTF
TRBJ2-1 17 . TRBV14 TRBD2 TGTGCCAGCAGCCAAGATCGGGGACTAGCGGGAATTGATGAGCAGTTCTTC CASSQDRGLAGIDEQFF
TRBJ2-5 15 . TRBV5-5 . TGTGCCAGCAGCTTGGGGACAGCAGTTCAAGAGACCCAGTACTTC CASSLGTAVQETQYF
TRBJ2-7 14 . TRBV18 . TGTGCCAGCTCACCGCCGGGCACCTCCTACGAGCAGTACTTC CASSPPGTSYEQYF